The 11 T cell receptor beta chains presented below share a single source sample, sequenced in a study of Ad26.COV2.S vaccination and SARS-CoV-2 variants. Treatment noted: around 19 received Ad26.COV2.S at low or high dose, single or two shots; 5 received placebo; per-sample allocation not given. Sample collection was performed on day 63 after the first vaccine or placebo injection. The table came from immunoSEQ multiplex PCR; TCRdb's copy has only in-frame clones and leaves some out. Altogether hundreds of thousands of clones are present, around 92% being singletons, with the ten largest covering about 1.5%. Sequences were derived from peripheral blood, sampled in a trial of Ad26.COV2.S vaccine versus placebo. The receptor set was obtained from a person aged 18 to 59 who received the Ad26.COV2.S COVID-19 vaccine or a placebo.

The J gene is TRBJ1-5, the V gene TRBV10-3, with a tentative D call TRBD1 (6 bases). Looked up from germline, CDR1 is ENHRY and CDR2 is SYGVKD. The CDR3 spans 15 residues. V was pared by 11 bases and J by 3 bases, with 20 bases between. Here the CDR3 DNA reads TGTGCCGCCCGACAGGAATTACGGGACAATCAGCCCCAGCATTTT. This encodes CAARQELRDNQPQHF.

This clone was counted only a few times. The chain joins TRBV19 to TRBJ1-2; no definite D call. The CDR3 consists of 12 residues. Germline CDR1 reads LNHDA; CDR2 reads SQIVND (reference sequence). Trimming pared 5 bases from V and 3 bases from J, leaving 7 bases between. The CDR3 sequence is CASSLIDYGYTF. The CDR3 bases are TGTGCCAGTAGTTTGATTGACTATGGCTACACCTTC. The complete variable domain, with remaining parts taken from reference TRBV19 and TRBJ1-2, reads DGGITQSPKYLFRKEGQNVTLSCEQNLNHDAMYWYRQDPGQGLRLIYYSQIVNDFQKGDIAEGYSVSREKKESFPLTVTSAQKNPTAFYLCASSLIDYGYTFGSGTRLTVV.

This clone occurred once. This rearrangement joins TRBV27 to TRBJ2-7, with 9 positions matching TRBD2. Per the germline V gene, CDR1 is MNHEY and CDR2 is SMNVEV (reference sequence). V lost 2 bases, J lost 7 bases, and 12 bases stayed unmatched. The CDR3 runs 16 residues. The CDR3 spells CASSLRGGGGAGEQYF. The CDR3 nucleotides read TGTGCCAGCAGTTTACGGGGCGGCGGGGGGGCTGGGGAGCAGTACTTC.

The rearrangement links TRBV18 to TRBJ1-2; 7 positions match TRBD1. Unmatched junction bases numbered 11, after V lost 3 bases and J lost 4 bases. The germline CDR1 and CDR2 sequences are KGHSH and LQKENI. The CDR3 is 16 amino acids. In DNA form, the CDR3 reads TGTGCCAGCTCACCCGGGACAGTAAAAGGGTTCTATGGCTACACCTTC. Encoded protein: CASSPGTVKGFYGYTF. Supplemented by reference TRBV18 and TRBJ1-2, the full variable domain reads NAGVMQNPRHLVRRRGQEARLRCSPMKGHSHVYWYRQLPEEGLKFMVYLQKENIIDESGMPKERFSAEFPKEGPSILRIQQVVRGDSAAYFCASSPGTVKGFYGYTFGSGTRLTVV.

This clone was detected a few times. The chain employs TRBV27 and TRBJ2-7, with 11 bases fitting TRBD2. V lost 2 bases to trimming and J lost 2 bases; unmatched junction nucleotides: 2. Germline CDR1 is MNHEY and CDR2 is SMNVEV (reference sequence). CDR3 length: 15 amino acids. Here the CDR3 DNA reads TGTGCCAGCAGTTTAGGGGGACTAGCGGCCTACGAGCAGTACTTC. This sequence encodes CASSLGGLAAYEQYF.

A few counts support this clone. This chain links TRBV7-2 with TRBJ2-2; TRBD2 matches 10 bases. Germline V gene lookup returns CDR1 SGHTA and CDR2 FQGNSA. The junction had 13 bases not matched to a gene; V was cut back by 5 bases and J by 4 bases. The CDR3 has 18 residues. The DNA for the CDR3 is TGTGCCAGCAGCCGTCTGAGCGGGGGGGCGGGCGGCACCGGGGAGCTGTTTTTT. Amino acid sequence: CASSRLSGGAGGTGELFF.

The chain carries TRBV6-5 and TRBJ2-1; weak D call: TRBD2 (5 bases). This CDR3 is built from 13 residues. Per germline, CDR1 MNHEY and CDR2 SVGAGI. Trimming removed 5 bases at V and 6 bases at J, with 11 bases between. DNA of the CDR3: TGTGCCAGCAGTACTAGGCTTTCCAATGAGCAGTTCTTC. Amino acid sequence: CASSTRLSNEQFF.

This clone was recorded once. This chain connects TRBV18 to TRBJ1-5, with D tentatively TRBD1 (6 bases). The CDR3 sequence is 14 residues long. Trimming removed 3 bases at V and 5 bases at J, with 11 bases between. Germline V gene sequence: CDR1 KGHSH, CDR2 LQKENI. CDR3 in DNA: TGTGCCAGCTCACCCGGCAGGGGAGATCAGCCCCAGCATTTT. Translation gives CASSPGRGDQPQHF.

This clone was detected once. Here the CDR3 DNA reads TGTGCCAGCAGCCAAACCCTCGGAAAACTGTTTTTT. The encoded protein is CASSQTLGKLFF. The V and J genes are TRBV4-2 and TRBJ1-4; D call uncertain. From germline, CDR1 is LGHNA and CDR2 YNFKEQ. Trimming cost V 2 bases and J 10 bases, with 8 bases left between them. The CDR3 runs 12 residues.

This rearrangement joins TRBV2 to TRBJ2-3, with 10 bases matching TRBD1. There are 15 residues in the CDR3. V dropped 4 bases and J dropped 6; count of bases not matched to a gene: 7. The germline gives CDR1 SNHLY, CDR2 FYNNEI. The CDR3 DNA reads TGTGCCAGCAGTGTGGGGACAGGGGTTTTGGATACGCAGTATTTT. Protein product: CASSVGTGVLDTQYF.

The chain combines TRBV19 with TRBJ2-7, with D possibly being TRBD1 (6 bases). The V and J ends lost 4 bases and 3 bases respectively, with 10 bases between them. The CDR3 extends over 13 amino acids. Germline CDR1 is LNHDA and CDR2 is SQIVND (reference sequence). CDR3: CASSTMDSYEQYF. CDR3 DNA sequence: TGTGCCAGTAGTACCATGGACAGCTACGAGCAGTACTTC.